The 6 T cell receptor beta chains below come from one sample, sequenced in a study of blood T cell repertoires in COVID-19. Sequencing used immunoSEQ multiplex PCR; TCRdb keeps in-frame clones, though not all of them. The repertoire holds about 180,000 clones, with approximately 85% as singletons. The sequenced sample consisted of PBMCs or T cells enriched from blood (not recorded which). The receptors derive from a woman younger than 35 who had recovered from COVID-19.

The chain is built from TRBV18 and TRBJ2-4, with 7 bases matching TRBD1. This CDR3 comprises 15 residues. Trimming removed 6 bases from V and 1 base from J; junction bases left unmatched: 6. Germline values: CDR1 KGHSH, CDR2 LQKENI. CDR3 residues: CASSPTGMAKNIQYF. CDR3 DNA: TGTGCCAGCTCGCCGACAGGGATGGCCAAAAACATTCAGTACTTC.

The chain is built from TRBV6-5 and TRBJ2-7; TRBD1 matches 8 bases. Germline V gives CDR1 MNHEY, CDR2 SVGAGI. Losses at the gene ends were 7 bases for V and 4 bases for J; bases not matched to a gene: 9. This CDR3 comprises 14 residues. The CDR3 coding sequence is TGTGCCAGCATCGCGACAGGGGATGGGTACGAGCAGTACTTC. Protein sequence: CASIATGDGYEQYF.

V usage is TRBV19 and J usage is TRBJ2-3; D may be TRBD1 (6 bases). From germline, CDR1 is LNHDA and CDR2 SQIVND (reference sequence). With 7 bases removed from V and 3 bases from J, the gap between germline ends came to 11 bases. The CDR3 has 13 residues. The CDR3 nucleotides read TGTGCCAGTAACAGGGCAAGGACAGATACGCAGTATTTT. Translating gives CASNRARTDTQYF.

This clone was counted between two and nine times. The chain uses TRBV7-3 and TRBJ1-1; possibly TRBD1 for D (6 bases). The CDR3 consists of 13 residues. Per germline, CDR1 SGHTA and CDR2 FQGTGA. The ends were cut back, 5 bases at V and 6 bases at J, with 13 bases in the middle. The CDR3 sequence is CASSPTGVAEAFF. CDR3 DNA: TGTGCCAGCAGCCCGACAGGTGTGGCTGAAGCTTTCTTT.

This chain uses TRBV10-3 with TRBJ2-3, with D unclear. Germline CDR1 is ENHRY and CDR2 is SYGVKD. The CDR3 contains 12 residues. V was clipped by 2 bases and J by 5 bases, with 5 bases between them. For the CDR3, the DNA is TGTGCCATCAGTGAGCCCCAAGATACGCAGTATTTT. Encoded protein: CAISEPQDTQYF.

The V gene is TRBV30, the J gene TRBJ2-5, with D perhaps TRBD2 (7 bases). Germline CDR1 GTSNPN, CDR2 SVGIG (reference sequence). The CDR3 extends over 14 amino acids. Deletions cut 4 bases from V and 4 bases from J, with 16 bases between. DNA of the CDR3: TGTGCCTGGACTGGGGGGGCAGGGCCAGAGACCCAGTACTTC. It is translated as CAWTGGAGPETQYF.